This T cell receptor (beta chain) was captured by sequencing in a study of blood T cell repertoires in COVID-19. Study summary: Sample material is recorded as cDNA or gDNA derived from T cells, B-cell-depleted T cells, or PBMCs.

Original processing methods: Reference gene primer amplification in the assay estimated nucleated cell counts. Generated by immunoSEQ multiplex PCR, the TCRdb table keeps only in-frame clones and is missing some. V and J calls and clone size follow that table, whereas D and trimming were derived from the DNA. The data hold roughly 380,000 clones, with 85% observed a single time. The CDR3 extends over 14 amino acids. The V gene's germline CDR1 is SGHRS and CDR2 YFSETQ. V lost 0 bases and J lost 9, with 10 bases in between. The gene calls are TRBV5-1 and TRBJ1-6; D gene uncertain. This clonotype was obtained from a woman aged 18-29 years with acute or convalescent COVID-19. Sequenced: peripheral blood. The CDR3 loop is CASSLVQEGSPLHF. The CDR3 coding sequence is TGCGCCAGCAGCTTGGTGCAGGAGGGTTCACCCCTCCACTTT.